The next 19 T cell receptor beta chains were all read from a single sample in a study of naive and memory T cell subsets. Both TRBC1 and TRBC2 were covered by a beta constant-region primer of two equimolar oligonucleotides. From the UMI-ligation and nested PCR reads, TCRdb called clonotypes with MiXCR, one entry per CDR3 protein. The sample has fewer than 30,000 distinct CDR3 sequences; approximately 12% are singletons. Sequencing was performed on effector memory CD4+ T cells from blood. Noted subset: effector memory, CD45RA- CD27-. These receptors all come from a human donor in good health.

The chain joins TRBV7-9 to TRBJ2-7; D is perhaps TRBD1 (6 bases). Trimming removed 1 base from V and 4 bases from J, with 14 bases in between. The V gene's germline CDR1 is SEHNR and CDR2 FQNEAQ (reference sequence). The CDR3 covers 15 residues. CDR3 DNA sequence: TGTGCCAGCAGCTTAGGTACAGGGAAGGATTACGAGCAGTACTTC. Protein product: CASSLGTGKDYEQYF. The entire variable domain, with the rest obtained from reference TRBV7-9 and TRBJ2-7, is as follows: DTGVSQNPRHKITKRGQNVTFRCDPISEHNRLYWYRQTLGQGPEFLTYFQNEAQLEKSRLLSDRFSAERPKGSFSTLEIQRTEQGDSAMYLCASSLGTGKDYEQYFGPGTRLTVT.

This clonotype is judged medium-sized. This rearrangement joins TRBV4-3 to TRBJ2-7; TRBD1 is a possible D gene (5 bases). Trimming left V 0 bases short and J 1 base short, with 7 bases between. Germline V gene lookup returns CDR1 LGHNA and CDR2 YSLEER. The CDR3 length is 14 residues. Here the CDR3 reads CASSQERQSYEQYF. In nucleotides, the CDR3 is TGCGCCAGCAGCCAAGAGCGACAGTCCTACGAGCAGTACTTC.

This clonotype was detected a few times. The chain employs TRBV20-1 and TRBJ2-3, with no clear D. The germline CDR1 and CDR2 sequences are DFQATT and SNEGSKA (reference sequence). V was trimmed by 3 bases and J by 8 bases, leaving 21 bases between them. This CDR3 spans 15 amino acids. In DNA form, the CDR3 reads TGCAGTGCTAGCCGACCCCCCTTCATCCGGCGTACGCAGTATTTT. This sequence encodes CSASRPPFIRRTQYF.

In its sample, this clonotype was seen many times. The genes are TRBV5-5 and TRBJ2-3; possible D gene TRBD2, 6 bases. CDR3 size: 14 residues. CDR1 SGHKS and CDR2 YYEKEE come from the germline V gene (reference sequence). Trimming cost V 1 base and J 1 base, with 7 bases left between them. The chain's CDR3 is CASSLQRGTDTQYF. The CDR3 DNA reads as TGTGCCAGCAGCTTGCAGCGGGGCACAGATACGCAGTATTTT. Supplemented by reference TRBV5-5 and TRBJ2-3, the full variable domain reads DAGVTQSPTHLIKTRGQQVTLRCSPISGHKSVSWYQQVLGQGPQFIFQYYEKEERGRGNFPDRFSARQFPNYSSELNVNALLLGDSALYLCASSLQRGTDTQYFGPGTRLTVL.

At least ten counts were recorded for this clonotype. The chain combines TRBV6-2 or TRBV6-3 with TRBJ1-2; a weak D match, TRBD1 (6 bases). The germline V gene encodes CDR1 MNHEY and CDR2 SVGEGT. Trimming removed 7 bases from V and 4 bases from J, with 22 bases in between. CDR3 length equals 16 residues. CDR3 protein: CASTPAGGGRTYGYTF. CDR3 sequence (DNA): TGTGCCAGCACCCCCGCCGGGGGCGGAAGAACCTATGGCTACACCTTC.

V gene TRBV20-1 combines with J gene TRBJ1-5, with 10 nucleotides matching TRBD1. Per the germline V gene, CDR1 is DFQATT and CDR2 is SNEGSKA (reference sequence). Unmatched junction bases numbered 14, after V lost 3 bases and J lost 3 bases. The CDR3 length is 18 residues. The CDR3 DNA reads TGCAGTGCTAGGAGCAGACAGGGGGCGCAGAGCGCCAATCAGCCCCAGCATTTT. The encoded protein is CSARSRQGAQSANQPQHF.

This chain joins TRBV7-2 and TRBJ2-6; no firm D call. The CDR3 is 14 residues long. Germline lookup yields CDR1 SGHTA and CDR2 FQGNSA. V was shortened by 5 bases and J by 0 bases, with 5 bases between the two germline ends. The CDR3 spells CASSQSSGANVLTF. In nucleotides, the CDR3 is TGTGCCAGCAGCCAAAGCTCTGGGGCCAACGTCCTGACTTTC.

Judged by abundance, this clonotype is medium-sized. Mismatch with germline at one junction end may stem from a read error. The V and J genes are TRBV2 and TRBJ2-1; 7 bases fit TRBD1. The CDR3 has 12 residues. Germline V gives CDR1 SNHLY, CDR2 FYNNEI. CDR3 amino acids: CASSLRDSKVLF. CDR3 DNA sequence: TGTGCCAGCAGCCTCCGGGACAGTAAGGTCCTCTTC.

The CDR3 sequence: CASTRANYEQYF. The CDR3 DNA reads TGTGCCAGCACCCGGGCCAACTACGAGCAGTACTTC. The rearrangement joins TRBV12-3 or TRBV12-4 to TRBJ2-7; D is undetermined. There are 12 residues in the CDR3. Trimming stripped 7 bases from V and 3 bases from J, with 10 bases between.

This clonotype was counted between two and nine times. Written as DNA, the CDR3 is TGTGCCAGCAGCTTAGACTGGGGGGCGGCCTCCTACAATGAGCAGTTCTTC. Its protein is CASSLDWGAASYNEQFF. The gene calls are TRBV7-2 and TRBJ2-1; tentatively, D is TRBD1 or TRBD2 (6 bases each). This CDR3 comprises 17 residues. Germline values: CDR1 SGHTA, CDR2 FQGNSA. V was trimmed by 1 base and J by 0 bases, leaving 13 bases between them.

In this sample, this clonotype turned up many times. This sequence joins TRBV18 and TRBJ2-1, with D hard to call. V dropped 3 bases and J dropped 7 bases, with 10 bases sitting between them. The CDR3 loop spans 13 amino acids. Germline loops: CDR1 KGHSH, CDR2 LQKENI. The DNA for the CDR3 is TGTGCCAGCTCACCTTTGCAGGAAAATGAGCAGTTCTTC. Its protein is CASSPLQENEQFF.

The V call is TRBV28, the J call TRBJ2-7, with TRBD1 as a possible D gene (6 bases). The germline gives CDR1 MDHEN, CDR2 SYDVKM. The V gene lost 2 bases and the J gene lost 7 bases, with 15 bases spanning the gap. The CDR3 is 14 residues long. Here the CDR3 DNA reads TGTGCCAGCAGTTTAGGGCAGGGGATAAGGGAGCAGTACTTC. This sequence encodes CASSLGQGIREQYF. The full variable domain, completed using reference TRBV28 and TRBJ2-7, is DVKVTQSSRYLVKRTGEKVFLECVQDMDHENMFWYRQDPGLGLRLIYFSYDVKMKEKGDIPEGYSVSREKKERFSLILESASTNQTSMYLCASSLGQGIREQYFGPGTRLTVT.

This clonotype came up a few times. The V call is TRBV7-2, the J call TRBJ1-1, with D tentatively TRBD1 (6 bases). The length of the CDR3 is 15 residues. The V end was cut by 1 base, the J end by 0 bases, with 9 bases between. CDR1 and CDR2 from the germline V gene are SGHTA and FQGNSA. This CDR3 is CASSLGGTMNTEAFF. CDR3 nucleotides: TGTGCCAGCAGCTTAGGCGGGACAATGAACACTGAAGCTTTCTTT.

V usage is TRBV20-1 and J usage is TRBJ1-3; the D gene is possibly TRBD1 (6 bases). Germline V lookup: CDR1 DFQATT, CDR2 SNEGSKA (reference sequence). V dropped 5 bases and J dropped 1 base, with 15 bases sitting between them. The CDR3 runs 15 residues. CDR3 bases: TGCAGTGCTGGACCAGCCGGACAGTCTGGAAACACCATATATTTT. It translates to CSAGPAGQSGNTIYF.

This clonotype has a count of ten or more. This chain joins TRBV27 and TRBJ1-1, with D possibly being TRBD1 (5 bases). V lost 5 bases to trimming and J lost 4 bases, with 11 bases between them. Germline CDR1 MNHEY, CDR2 SMNVEV (reference sequence). This CDR3 region has 13 residues. This chain's CDR3 is CASSLRVSTEAFF. The CDR3 DNA reads as TGTGCCAGCAGTCTCAGGGTGAGCACTGAAGCTTTCTTT.

The chain carries TRBV6-5 and TRBJ1-5, with D tentatively TRBD1 (5 bases). Germline CDR1 MNHEY, CDR2 SVGAGI. Trimming removed 5 bases at V and 3 bases at J, with 14 bases between. The CDR3 contains 15 residues. As DNA, the CDR3 is TGTGCCAGCAGTAGGGGACGGGAGACCAATCAGCCCCAGCATTTT. This encodes CASSRGRETNQPQHF.

This clonotype was counted only a few times. The chain recombines TRBV29-1 with TRBJ2-7; D possibly uses TRBD1 or TRBD2 (5 bases each). Germline CDR1 reads SQVTM; CDR2 reads ANQGSEA. V lost 3 bases and J 2 bases, leaving 11 bases between the germline ends. The CDR3 loop spans 13 amino acids. The chain's CDR3 is CSVEAGTPYEQYF. CDR3 coding DNA: TGCAGCGTTGAGGCCGGGACCCCCTACGAGCAGTACTTC.

V is TRBV7-2 and J is TRBJ2-1; the D gene is possibly TRBD1 (6 bases). Germline V gene sequence: CDR1 SGHTA, CDR2 FQGNSA. Trimming removed 7 bases from V and 7 bases from J, with 14 bases in between. This CDR3 spans 13 amino acids. CDR3 nucleotide sequence: TGTGCCAGCACCCCGCGAGGGGGAAATGAGCAGTTCTTC. It encodes CASTPRGGNEQFF. Complete variable domain (other parts from reference TRBV7-2 and TRBJ2-1): GAGVSQSPSNKVTEKGKDVELRCDPISGHTALYWYRQSLGQGLEFLIYFQGNSAPDKSGLPSDRFSAERTGGSVSTLTIQRTQQEDSAVYLCASTPRGGNEQFFGPGTRLTVL.

The gene calls are TRBV30 and TRBJ1-1; unclear D gene. V lost 0 bases to trimming and J lost 5 bases, with 10 bases between them. Germline CDR1 reads GTSNPN; CDR2 reads SVGIG (reference sequence). The CDR3 contains 13 residues. The CDR3 here is CAWSVLGKTEAFF. In nucleotides, the CDR3 is TGTGCCTGGAGTGTATTGGGCAAAACTGAAGCTTTCTTT.